This paragraph reports one TCR beta chain. This record comes from a study of blood T cell repertoires in COVID-19. Profiled with immunoSEQ multiplex PCR; TCRdb holds only in-frame clones, not every one. The sample has about 410,000 clones, 86% seen once. V trimming: 8 bases; J trimming: 2 bases; junction bases outside the gene matches: 9. Germline CDR1 is MNHEY and CDR2 is SMNVEV (reference sequence). The CDR3 runs to 16 residues. The chain carries TRBV27 and TRBJ1-5; 10 bases are a match to TRBD1. The TCR was taken from a young woman with active or convalescent COVID-19. Sequenced input: peripheral blood. CDR3 bases: TGTGCCAGCGGCGGGACAGGGGAGATTGGCAATCAGCCCCAGCATTTT. Translating it yields CASGGTGEIGNQPQHF.